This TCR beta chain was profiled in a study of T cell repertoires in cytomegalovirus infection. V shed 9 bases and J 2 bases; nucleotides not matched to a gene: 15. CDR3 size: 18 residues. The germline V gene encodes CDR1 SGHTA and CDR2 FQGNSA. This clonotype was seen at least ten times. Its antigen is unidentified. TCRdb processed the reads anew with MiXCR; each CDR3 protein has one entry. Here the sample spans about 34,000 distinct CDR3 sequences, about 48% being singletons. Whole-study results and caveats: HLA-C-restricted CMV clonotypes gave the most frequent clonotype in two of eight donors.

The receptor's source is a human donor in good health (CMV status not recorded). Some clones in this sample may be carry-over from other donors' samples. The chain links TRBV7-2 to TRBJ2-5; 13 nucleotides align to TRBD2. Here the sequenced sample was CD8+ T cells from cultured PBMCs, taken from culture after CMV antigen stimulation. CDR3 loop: CARRSGLAGEWQQETQYF. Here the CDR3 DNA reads TGTGCCAGGCGGTCCGGACTAGCGGGGGAGTGGCAACAAGAGACCCAGTACTTC.